The entry below gives a single T cell receptor beta chain sequence along with its context. The junction departs from the called germline gene at one end, perhaps through a read error. The CDR3 is made up of 14 amino acids. CDR1 and CDR2 from the germline V gene are SGHRS and YFSETQ. Together with a sample-barcoded 5' primer, a J-beta primer mix was included in a second PCR lasting about 6 to 11 cycles. TCRdb independently ran MiXCR on the 5' RACE reads; one entry per CDR3 protein. This table holds hundreds of thousands of distinct CDR3 sequences, under 35% found once. The entry originates in a study of blood T cells in healthy people across ages. Every sample had a minimum of 6 million PBMCs isolated.

This chain links TRBV5-1 with TRBJ1-2, with D maybe TRBD1 (5 bases). The sequence derives from a woman aged 80 or over in good health. Sequenced input: blood. This chain's CDR3 is CASSLDPGNYGYIF. CDR3 in DNA: TGCGCCAGCAGCTTGGATCCAGGGAACTATGGCTACATCTTC.